The entry below describes one T cell receptor beta chain. These data originate in a study of blood T cells in healthy people across ages. Germline CDR1 reads LNHNV; CDR2 reads YYDKDF (reference sequence). Deletions cut 0 bases from V and 5 bases from J, with 13 bases between. CDR3 length: 16 amino acids. A sample-barcoded 5' primer and a J-beta primer mix were used in a second PCR of about 7 to 12 cycles. One entry per CDR3 protein, called by TCRdb with MiXCR from the 5' RACE reads. Of 800,000 to 950,000 distinct CDR3 sequences detected, 25% to 30% appear once; the ten largest clones hold roughly 10%. The same data also contributed to another study, on T cells of mothers and their children.

The sequenced sample consisted of blood. This chain uses TRBV15 with TRBJ1-4, with D possibly matching TRBD1 (5 bases). This sequence was found in a woman aged 40 to 50 in good health. CDR3 coding DNA: TGTGCCACCAGCAGAGATCCGGGGGGGGTCAATGAAAAACTGTTTTTT. Its protein product is CATSRDPGGVNEKLFF.